This T cell receptor beta chain was observed in a study of shared clonotypes between healthy human individuals. V lost 2 bases to trimming and J lost 1 base, with 6 bases between them. The germline CDR1 and CDR2 sequences are SEHNR and FQNEAQ (reference sequence). The CDR3 extends over 14 amino acids. Recent vaccinations or acute infections were absent in the healthy HIV-negative adult donors. Each sample came from a Caucasian adult donor living in Nashville, Tennessee. A deep-level run was used for the assay. Clones were read by immunoSEQ multiplex PCR, and TCRdb kept only the in-frame ones, dropping some. The sample has about 490,000 clones; more than 75% are singletons.

This sequence joins TRBV7-9 and TRBJ1-5, with D perhaps TRBD1 (5 bases). The source of this sequence is a woman aged 40 to 50 in good health. Some clones in this sample may be carry-over from other donors' samples. The sample was PBMCs. The CDR3 coding sequence is TGTGCCAGCAGCTTACGACAGAGCAATCAGCCCCAGCATTTT. It encodes CASSLRQSNQPQHF. The full variable domain, its missing parts supplied by reference TRBV7-9 and TRBJ1-5, is DTGVSQNPRHKITKRGQNVTFRCDPISEHNRLYWYRQTLGQGPEFLTYFQNEAQLEKSRLLSDRFSAERPKGSFSTLEIQRTEQGDSAMYLCASSLRQSNQPQHFGDGTRLSIL.